The next 17 T cell receptor beta chains were all read from a single sample in a study of blood T cells in healthy people across ages. Sample-barcoded 5' priming and a J-beta primer mix drove a second PCR of about 6 to 11 cycles. TCRdb reanalysed the 5' RACE reads using MiXCR and keeps one entry per CDR3 protein. The profile shows hundreds of thousands of distinct CDR3 sequences, 40% to 55% of them singletons. Sequenced: blood. The receptor set was obtained from a man at least 80 years old in good health.

The rearrangement links TRBV20-1 to TRBJ2-5; possibly TRBD1 or TRBD2 for D (5 bases each). The CDR3 loop spans 12 amino acids. The V end lost 6 bases, the J end lost 5 bases, and 13 bases lay between the germline ends. Germline V gene lookup returns CDR1 DFQATT and CDR2 SNEGSKA (reference sequence). The CDR3 bases are TGCAGTGCACCCGGGTGGGGGGAGACCCAGTACTTC. It yields the protein CSAPGWGETQYF.

This clonotype was detected only a few times. The V and J genes are TRBV15 and TRBJ2-1; TRBD1 matches at 7 bases. J lost 7 bases, V lost 0 bases, and 9 bases had no gene match. Germline CDR1 and CDR2: LNHNV and YYDKDF (reference sequence). The CDR3 covers 16 residues. The DNA for the CDR3 is TGTGCCACCAGCAGAGATCTGGTATCAGGGGGAAATGAGCAGTTCTTC. This encodes CATSRDLVSGGNEQFF. The variable domain in full, completed from reference TRBV15 and TRBJ2-1, reads DAMVIQNPRYQVTQFGKPVTLSCSQTLNHNVMYWYQQKSSQAPKLLFHYYDKDFNNEADTPDNFQSRRPNTSFCFLDIRSPGLGDTAMYLCATSRDLVSGGNEQFFGPGTRLTVL.

This clonotype turned up a few times. The chain is built from TRBV20-1 and TRBJ1-1; D is unclear. This CDR3 spans 11 amino acids. V was trimmed by 6 bases and J by 6 bases, leaving 11 bases between them. Per the germline V gene, CDR1 is DFQATT and CDR2 is SNEGSKA (reference sequence). DNA for the CDR3: TGCAGTGCCAGGTGGGGTTCTGAAGCTTTCTTT. Residues: CSARWGSEAFF.

This clonotype showed up just once. The V gene is TRBV20-1, the J gene TRBJ2-7, with 10 bases aligning to TRBD2. The CDR3 spans 15 residues. Germline assignment: CDR1 DFQATT and CDR2 SNEGSKA (reference sequence). Germline trimming cut 6 bases from V and 0 bases from J; bases unmatched to any gene: 8. The CDR3 DNA reads as TGCAGTGCCAACCCGGGACTAGCGAGCTCCTACGAGCAGTACTTC. Translating gives CSANPGLASSYEQYF.

This clonotype was counted a single time. The V gene is TRBV7-2, the J gene TRBJ1-2, with D unresolved. This CDR3 is 14 amino acids long. Trimming removed 1 base at V and 4 bases at J, with 10 bases between. Germline V gene sequence: CDR1 SGHTA, CDR2 FQGNSA. The CDR3 is CASSLETRSYGYTF. The CDR3 coding sequence is TGTGCCAGCAGCTTAGAGACGAGGAGCTATGGCTACACCTTC.

The V and J genes are TRBV20-1 and TRBJ2-1; perhaps TRBD1 as D (5 bases). TRBJ2-7 explains the end of the DNA better; the J call may be wrong. The CDR3 spans 15 residues. Germline lookup yields CDR1 DFQATT and CDR2 SNEGSKA (reference sequence). The CDR3 nucleotides read TGCAGTGCTAAACAGTCCCCAAGACAGACTTACGAGCAGTACTTC. This gives the protein CSAKQSPRQTYEQYF.

A note on this clonotype: Germline is not matched at one junction end, which may reflect a read error. J is TRBJ2-3 and V is TRBV12-3 or TRBV12-4; D is ambiguous. The CDR3 consists of 12 residues. The CDR3 bases are TGTGCCAGCAGTTTTAGTGGAGATATGCAGTATTTT. Translated, it gives CASSFSGDMQYF.

J is TRBJ1-1 and V is TRBV28; D perhaps matches TRBD1 (6 bases). CDR3 size: 12 residues. The V and J ends lost 6 bases and 5 bases respectively, with 10 bases between them. Germline V gene lookup returns CDR1 MDHEN and CDR2 SYDVKM. The CDR3 DNA reads as TGTGCCAGCAGCTTTAGGGGGACTGAAGCTTTCTTT. Its protein product is CASSFRGTEAFF.

In DNA form, the CDR3 reads TGCGCCAGCAGCAGTGGAGGGGGCAACTCCTACGAGCAGTACTTC. It translates to CASSSGGGNSYEQYF. The chain uses TRBV5-1 and TRBJ2-7; the D gene is possibly TRBD1 (7 bases). Germline V gene data show CDR1 as SGHRS and CDR2 as YFSETQ. This CDR3 is 15 amino acids long. Trimming removed 4 bases from V and 0 bases from J, with 14 bases in between.

With regard to this clonotype: One end of the junction is discordant with germline, which a read error may explain. The chain is built from TRBV7-2 and TRBJ1-2, with 7 bases that match TRBD1. The CDR3 contains 17 residues. Germline CDR1 reads SGHTA; CDR2 reads FQGNSA. This chain's CDR3 is CAGSLGPYDRVTFRYTF. CDR3 coding DNA: TGTGCCGGCAGCTTAGGCCCGTACGACAGGGTTACGTTTCGCTACACCTTC.

This clonotype was seen ten or more times. The chain links TRBV7-2 to TRBJ2-3; D is perhaps TRBD2 (6 bases). From germline, CDR1 is SGHTA and CDR2 FQGNSA. There are 15 residues in the CDR3. Trimming removed 5 bases at V and 6 bases at J, with 18 bases between. CDR3 DNA: TGTGCCAGCAGCACGCGACTAGGGGCGACGGATACGCAGTATTTT. It translates to CASSTRLGATDTQYF.

The CDR3 DNA reads TGTGCCAGCTCACCACAAAAGGATAACTATGGCTACACCTTC. Amino acids: CASSPQKDNYGYTF. The chain employs TRBV18 and TRBJ1-2; D not resolved. V lost 1 base, J lost 1 base, and 7 bases lay in between. Germline-derived CDR1 and CDR2 are KGHSH and LQKENI. The CDR3 has 14 residues.

The chain employs TRBV7-3 and TRBJ2-1; 8 positions match TRBD1. The germline gives CDR1 SGHTA, CDR2 FQGTGA. This CDR3 spans 15 amino acids. V lost 5 bases, J lost 5 bases, and 8 bases stayed unmatched. CDR3 sequence (DNA): TGTGCCAGCAGCCCAGGGGGCGATTTGAACAATGAGCAGTTCTTC. It specifies CASSPGGDLNNEQFF.

The table lists this clonotype with many counts. V and J are TRBV5-1 and TRBJ2-5, with D maybe TRBD1 (6 bases). The CDR3 consists of 13 residues. The V gene lost 2 bases and the J gene lost 3 bases, with 8 bases spanning the gap. Germline CDR1 reads SGHRS; CDR2 reads YFSETQ. The CDR3 nucleotides are TGCGCCAGCAGCTTTGAGGGGGAAGAGACCCAGTACTTC. Encoded protein: CASSFEGEETQYF.

The V and J genes are TRBV7-3 and TRBJ2-5, with D maybe TRBD2 (6 bases). V gave up 4 bases and J gave up 11 bases, with 17 bases separating them. Looked up from germline, CDR1 is SGHTA and CDR2 is FQGTGA. The CDR3 contains 13 residues. CDR3 sequence reads: CASSSRHAEGQYF. The CDR3 nucleotides are TGTGCCAGCAGCTCACGACACGCGGAGGGGCAGTACTTC.

This clonotype occurred a few times. V gene TRBV7-9 combines with J gene TRBJ2-7; 8 nucleotides match TRBD1. V lost 4 bases to trimming and J lost 0 bases; unmatched junction nucleotides: 20. The V gene's germline CDR1 is SEHNR and CDR2 FQNEAQ (reference sequence). The CDR3 loop spans 20 amino acids. CDR3 loop: CASSSYPWTGSRLGSYEQYF. CDR3 nucleotides: TGTGCCAGCAGCTCCTATCCCTGGACAGGGTCTAGATTGGGCTCCTACGAGCAGTACTTC.

The chain joins TRBV7-2 to TRBJ2-7; maybe TRBD1 (5 bases). This CDR3 contains 14 residues. Germline values: CDR1 SGHTA, CDR2 FQGNSA. Trimming took off 1 base at V and 4 bases at J, with 11 bases between the two ends. CDR3 sequence (DNA): TGTGCCAGCAGCTTAGGGCCCCAGGGTTACGAGCAGTACTTC. Protein sequence: CASSLGPQGYEQYF.